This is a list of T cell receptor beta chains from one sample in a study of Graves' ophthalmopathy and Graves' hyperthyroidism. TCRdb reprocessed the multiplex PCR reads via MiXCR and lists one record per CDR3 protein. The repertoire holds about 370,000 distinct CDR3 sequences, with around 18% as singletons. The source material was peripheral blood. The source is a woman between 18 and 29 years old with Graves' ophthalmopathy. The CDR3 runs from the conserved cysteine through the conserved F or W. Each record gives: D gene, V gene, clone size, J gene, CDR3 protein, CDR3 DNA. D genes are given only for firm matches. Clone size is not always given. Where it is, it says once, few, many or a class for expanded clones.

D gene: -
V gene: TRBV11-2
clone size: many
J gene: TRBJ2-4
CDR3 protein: CASSLWGKDIQYF
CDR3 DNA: TGTGCCAGCAGCTTATGGGGCAAGGACATTCAGTACTTC

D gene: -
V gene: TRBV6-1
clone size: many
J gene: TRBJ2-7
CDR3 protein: CASSDYGYEQYF
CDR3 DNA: TGTGCCAGCAGTGATTACGGGTACGAGCAGTACTTC

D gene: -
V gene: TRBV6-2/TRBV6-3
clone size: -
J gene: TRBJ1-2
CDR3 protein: CASSYSSSLSRQPYGYTF
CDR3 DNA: TGTGCCAGCAGTTACTCGAGTTCCCTGTCTAGGCAGCCTTATGGCTACACCTTC

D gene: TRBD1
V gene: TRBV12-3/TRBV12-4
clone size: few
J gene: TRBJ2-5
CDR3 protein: CASRRDRGSGTQYF
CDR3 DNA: TGTGCCAGCAGACGGGACAGGGGATCTGGGACCCAGTACTTC

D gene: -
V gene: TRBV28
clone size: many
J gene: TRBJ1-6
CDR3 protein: CASSYWTEIYSPLHF
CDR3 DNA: TGTGCCAGCAGTTACTGGACGGAGATATATTCACCCCTCCACTTT

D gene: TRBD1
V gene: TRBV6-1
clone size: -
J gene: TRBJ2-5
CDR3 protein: CASTGGRAETQYF
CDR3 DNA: TGTGCCAGCACAGGGGGCAGGGCGGAGACCCAGTACTTC

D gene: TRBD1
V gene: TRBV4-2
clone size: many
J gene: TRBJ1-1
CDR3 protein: CASTHRPGGSMNTEAFF
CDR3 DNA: TGTGCCAGCACCCATCGGCCAGGGGGCTCCATGAACACTGAAGCTTTCTTT

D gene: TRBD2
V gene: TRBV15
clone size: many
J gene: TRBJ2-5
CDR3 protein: CATSRRGPSGEQTQYF
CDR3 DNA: TGTGCCACCAGCCGTAGAGGGCCTAGCGGGGAGCAGACCCAGTACTTC

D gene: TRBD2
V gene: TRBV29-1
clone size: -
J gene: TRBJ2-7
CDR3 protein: CSAGTSGRFGQYF
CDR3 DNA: TGCAGCGCTGGGACTAGCGGGAGGTTCGGGCAGTACTTC

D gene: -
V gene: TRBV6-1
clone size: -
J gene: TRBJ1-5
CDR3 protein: CASGGVTNQPQHF
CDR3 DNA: TGTGCCAGCGGCGGTGTTACGAATCAGCCCCAGCATTTT

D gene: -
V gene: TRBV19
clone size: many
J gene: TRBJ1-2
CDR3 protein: CASRTGNGYTF
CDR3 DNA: TGTGCCAGTCGAACAGGGAATGGCTACACCTTC

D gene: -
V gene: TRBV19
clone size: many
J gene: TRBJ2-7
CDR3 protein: CASSIWVGGRLNEQYF
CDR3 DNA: TGTGCCAGTAGTATCTGGGTCGGAGGGCGACTCAACGAGCAGTACTTC

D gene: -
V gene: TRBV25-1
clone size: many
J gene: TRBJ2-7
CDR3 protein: CASSEDSPGGPYEQYF
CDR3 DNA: TGTGCCAGCAGTGAAGACTCTCCCGGGGGACCCTACGAGCAGTACTTC

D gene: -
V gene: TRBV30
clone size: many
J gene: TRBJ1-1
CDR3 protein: CAWSVSTEAFF
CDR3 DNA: TGTGCCTGGAGTGTAAGCACTGAAGCTTTCTTT

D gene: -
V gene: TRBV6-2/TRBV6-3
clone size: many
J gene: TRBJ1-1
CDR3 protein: CASSAWTDLPEAFF
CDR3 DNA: TGTGCCAGCAGTGCCTGGACAGACCTACCTGAAGCTTTCTTT

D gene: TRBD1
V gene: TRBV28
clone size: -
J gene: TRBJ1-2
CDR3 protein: CASSRGPYGYTF
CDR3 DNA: TGTGCCAGCTCTAGGGGGCCTTATGGCTACACCTTC

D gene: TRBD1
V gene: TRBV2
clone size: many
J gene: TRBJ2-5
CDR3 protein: CASPLDRGSRETQYF
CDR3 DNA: TGTGCCAGCCCTTTGGACAGGGGATCGAGGGAGACCCAGTACTTC

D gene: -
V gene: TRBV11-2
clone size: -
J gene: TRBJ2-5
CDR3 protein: CASSLDYGKETQYF
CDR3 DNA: TGTGCCAGCAGCTTAGATTACGGGAAAGAGACCCAGTACTTC

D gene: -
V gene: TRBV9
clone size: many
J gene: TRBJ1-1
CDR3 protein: CASSTVLGALNTEAFF
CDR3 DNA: TGTGCCAGCAGCACCGTCCTCGGGGCACTGAACACTGAAGCTTTCTTT

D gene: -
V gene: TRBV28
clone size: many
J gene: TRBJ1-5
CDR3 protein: CASSLFAGKSQHF
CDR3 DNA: TGTGCCAGCAGTTTATTCGCTGGGAAGTCCCAGCATTTT

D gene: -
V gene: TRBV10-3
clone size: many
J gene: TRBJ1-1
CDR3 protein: CAVTATMDTEAFF
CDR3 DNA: TGTGCCGTGACTGCGACAATGGACACTGAAGCTTTCTTT

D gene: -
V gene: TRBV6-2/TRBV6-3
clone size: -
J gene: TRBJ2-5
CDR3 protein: CASSYGIVQQETQYF
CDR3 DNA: TGTGCCAGCAGTTACGGGATAGTACAGCAAGAGACCCAGTACTTC

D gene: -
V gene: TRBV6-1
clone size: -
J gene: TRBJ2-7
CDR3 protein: CASHFDRSSYEQYF
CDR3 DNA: TGTGCCAGCCACTTCGACCGTAGCTCCTACGAGCAGTACTTC

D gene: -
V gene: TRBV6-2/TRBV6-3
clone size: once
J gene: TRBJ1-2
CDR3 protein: CASSYGETETAYGYTF
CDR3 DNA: TGTGCCAGCAGTTACGGGGAGACTGAGACCGCCTATGGCTACACCTTC

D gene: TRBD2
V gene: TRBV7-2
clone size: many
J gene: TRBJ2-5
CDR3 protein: CASPGIAGKETQYF
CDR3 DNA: TGTGCCAGTCCGGGGATAGCGGGAAAGGAGACCCAGTACTTC

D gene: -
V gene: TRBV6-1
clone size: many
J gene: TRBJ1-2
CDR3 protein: CASLGYGYTF
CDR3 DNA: TGTGCCAGCTTGGGATATGGCTACACCTTC

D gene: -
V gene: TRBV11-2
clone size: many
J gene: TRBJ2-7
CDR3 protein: CASSLDGLREQYF
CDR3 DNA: TGTGCCAGCAGCTTAGATGGGTTGCGCGAGCAGTACTTC

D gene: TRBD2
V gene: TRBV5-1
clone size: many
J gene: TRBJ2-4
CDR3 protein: CASSLIRAGGKVEGQYF
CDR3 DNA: TGCGCCAGCTCCCTTATAAGGGCGGGAGGAAAGGTGGAGGGTCAGTACTTC

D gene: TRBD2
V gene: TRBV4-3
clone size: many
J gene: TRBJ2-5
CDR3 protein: CASSSRTSGRASQETQYF
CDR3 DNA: TGCGCCAGCAGCTCCCGGACTAGCGGGAGGGCCTCCCAAGAGACCCAGTACTTC

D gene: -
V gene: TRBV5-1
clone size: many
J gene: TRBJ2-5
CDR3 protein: CASSLDRPRETQYF
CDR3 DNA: TGCGCCAGCAGCTTGGATAGGCCAAGAGAGACCCAGTACTTC

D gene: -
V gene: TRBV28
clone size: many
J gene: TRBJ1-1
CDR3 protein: CASSPSIGGTEAFF
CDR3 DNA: TGTGCCAGCAGCCCCTCTATCGGGGGGACTGAAGCTTTCTTT

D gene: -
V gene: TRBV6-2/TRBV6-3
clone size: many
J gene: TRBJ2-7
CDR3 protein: CASSYSGLALGEQYF
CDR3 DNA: TGTGCCAGCAGTTACTCGGGCCTCGCCCTGGGCGAGCAGTACTTC

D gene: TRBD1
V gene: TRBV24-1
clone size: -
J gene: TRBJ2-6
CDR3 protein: CATSDSPRTGTKVGANVLTF
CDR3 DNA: TGTGCCACCAGTGACTCGCCGAGGACAGGCACCAAGGTGGGGGCCAACGTCCTGACTTTC

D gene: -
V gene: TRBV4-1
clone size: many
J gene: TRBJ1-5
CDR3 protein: CASSQGLGRGNQPQHF
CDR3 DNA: TGCGCCAGCAGCCAAGGACTGGGTCGGGGCAATCAGCCCCAGCATTTT

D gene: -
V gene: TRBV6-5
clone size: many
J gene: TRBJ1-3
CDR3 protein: CASSQLGGGGNTIYF
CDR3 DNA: TGTGCCAGCAGTCAGCTTGGGGGGGGCGGAAACACCATATATTTT

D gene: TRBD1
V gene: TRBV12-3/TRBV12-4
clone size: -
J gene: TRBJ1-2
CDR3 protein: CASSAGQGYYGYTF
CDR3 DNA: TGTGCCAGCAGTGCAGGACAGGGCTACTATGGCTACACCTTC

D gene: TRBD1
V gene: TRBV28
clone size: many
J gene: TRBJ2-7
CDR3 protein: CASSLWATGTAYEQYF
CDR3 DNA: TGTGCCAGCAGTTTATGGGCCACTGGGACAGCCTACGAGCAGTACTTC

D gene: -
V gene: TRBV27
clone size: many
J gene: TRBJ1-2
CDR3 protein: CASSLLVSGPLRYAF
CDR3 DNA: TGTGCCAGCAGTTTATTAGTGTCGGGCCCCCTTCGCTACGCCTTC

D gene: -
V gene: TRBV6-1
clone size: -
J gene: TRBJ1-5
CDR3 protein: CASTASNQPQHF
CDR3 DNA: TGTGCCAGCACCGCGTCTAATCAGCCCCAGCATTTT

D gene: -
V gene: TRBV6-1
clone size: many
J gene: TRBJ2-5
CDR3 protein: CASRLQGTETQYF
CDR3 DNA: TGTGCCAGCAGACTACAGGGCACAGAGACCCAGTACTTC

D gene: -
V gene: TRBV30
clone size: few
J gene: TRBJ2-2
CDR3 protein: CAWMAGQGDSNTGELFF
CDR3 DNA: TGTGCCTGGATGGCAGGGCAGGGAGATTCGAACACCGGGGAGCTGTTTTTT

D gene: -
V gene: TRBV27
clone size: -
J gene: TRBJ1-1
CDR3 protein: CASSLDSGTQAFF
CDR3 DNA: TGTGCCAGCAGTTTAGATAGCGGGACACAAGCTTTCTTT

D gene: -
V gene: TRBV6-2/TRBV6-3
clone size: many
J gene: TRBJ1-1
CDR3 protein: CASSNLGLENTEAFF
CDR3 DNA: TGTGCCAGCAGTAACCTAGGACTGGAGAACACTGAAGCTTTCTTT

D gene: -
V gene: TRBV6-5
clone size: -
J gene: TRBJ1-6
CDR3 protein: CASSYTNVNSPLHF
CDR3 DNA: TGTGCCAGCAGTTACACAAACGTTAATTCACCCCTCCACTTT

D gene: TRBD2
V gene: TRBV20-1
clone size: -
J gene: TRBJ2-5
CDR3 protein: CSARDSSSGKETQYF
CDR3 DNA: TGCAGTGCTAGAGATTCGTCTAGCGGGAAAGAGACCCAGTACTTC

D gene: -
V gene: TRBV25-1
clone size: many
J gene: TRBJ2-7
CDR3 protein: CASSESGQIPPYEQYF
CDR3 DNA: TGTGCCAGCAGTGAGTCCGGACAAATACCTCCCTACGAGCAGTACTTC

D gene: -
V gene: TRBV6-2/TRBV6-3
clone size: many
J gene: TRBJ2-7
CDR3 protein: CASSSQFASYEQYF
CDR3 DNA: TGTGCCAGCAGCTCACAGTTCGCTTCCTACGAGCAGTACTTC

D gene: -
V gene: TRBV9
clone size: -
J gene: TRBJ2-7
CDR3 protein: CASSDDSSYEQYF
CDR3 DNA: TGTGCCAGCAGCGACGACAGCTCCTACGAGCAGTACTTC

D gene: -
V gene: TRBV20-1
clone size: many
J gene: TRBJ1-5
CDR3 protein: CSARETGTQPQHF
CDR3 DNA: TGCAGTGCTAGAGAAACAGGGACTCAGCCCCAGCATTTT

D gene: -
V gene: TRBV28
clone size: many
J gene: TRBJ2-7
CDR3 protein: CASSLELGIYEQYF
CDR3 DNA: TGTGCCAGCAGTTTAGAACTGGGTATTTACGAGCAGTACTTC

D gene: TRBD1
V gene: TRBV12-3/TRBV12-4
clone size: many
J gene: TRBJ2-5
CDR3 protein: CASSSSGGSETQYF
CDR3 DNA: TGTGCCAGCAGTTCCTCAGGGGGTTCAGAGACCCAGTACTTC

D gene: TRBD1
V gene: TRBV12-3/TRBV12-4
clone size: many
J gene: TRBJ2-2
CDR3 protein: CATDRADATGELFF
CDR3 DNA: TGTGCCACCGACAGGGCCGATGCAACCGGGGAGCTGTTTTTT

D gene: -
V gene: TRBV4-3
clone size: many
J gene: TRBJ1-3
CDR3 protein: CASSQVGDSGNTIYF
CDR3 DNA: TGCGCCAGCAGCCAGGTCGGGGACTCTGGAAACACCATATATTTT

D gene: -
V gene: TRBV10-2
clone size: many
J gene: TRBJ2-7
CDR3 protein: CASSDSRYEQYF
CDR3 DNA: TGCGCCAGCAGTGACAGTCGCTACGAGCAGTACTTC

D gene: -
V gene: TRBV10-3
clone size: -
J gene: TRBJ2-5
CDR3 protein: CAIRKGVGLPSQETQYF
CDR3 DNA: TGTGCCATCAGGAAGGGTGTGGGGTTGCCCTCACAAGAGACCCAGTACTTC

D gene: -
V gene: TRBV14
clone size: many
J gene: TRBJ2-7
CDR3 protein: CASSQDRAGFSDEQYF
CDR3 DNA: TGTGCCAGCAGCCAAGATAGGGCAGGGTTCTCTGACGAGCAGTACTTC

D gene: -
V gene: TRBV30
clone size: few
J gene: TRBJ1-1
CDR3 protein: CAWSRLKGQVTEAFF
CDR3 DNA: TGTGCCTGGAGCCGCTTAAAGGGGCAGGTCACTGAAGCTTTCTTT

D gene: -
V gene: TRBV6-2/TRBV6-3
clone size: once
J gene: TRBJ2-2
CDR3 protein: CASSYPKLSPALNTGELFF
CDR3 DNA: TGTGCCAGCAGTTACCCCAAGTTAAGTCCAGCTCTGAACACCGGGGAGCTGTTTTTT

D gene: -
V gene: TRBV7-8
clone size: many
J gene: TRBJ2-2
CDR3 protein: CASSTLLDNTGELFF
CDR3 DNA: TGTGCCAGCAGCACCCTCCTGGATAACACCGGGGAGCTGTTTTTT

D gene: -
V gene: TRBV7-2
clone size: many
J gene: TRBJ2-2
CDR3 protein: CASSLSYGELFF
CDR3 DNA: TGTGCCAGCAGCTTATCTTACGGGGAGCTGTTTTTT